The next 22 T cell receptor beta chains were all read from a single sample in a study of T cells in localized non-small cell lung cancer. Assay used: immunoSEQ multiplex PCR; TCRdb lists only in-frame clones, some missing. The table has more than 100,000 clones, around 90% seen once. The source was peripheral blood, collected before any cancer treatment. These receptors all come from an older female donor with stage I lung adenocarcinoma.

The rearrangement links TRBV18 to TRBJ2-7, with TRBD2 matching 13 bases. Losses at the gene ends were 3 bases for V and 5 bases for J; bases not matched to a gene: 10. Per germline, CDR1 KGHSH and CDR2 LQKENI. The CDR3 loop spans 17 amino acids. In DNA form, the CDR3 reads TGTGCCAGCTCACCTCAAAGGACTAGCGGGAGTTCCCACGAGCAGTACTTC. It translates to CASSPQRTSGSSHEQYF.

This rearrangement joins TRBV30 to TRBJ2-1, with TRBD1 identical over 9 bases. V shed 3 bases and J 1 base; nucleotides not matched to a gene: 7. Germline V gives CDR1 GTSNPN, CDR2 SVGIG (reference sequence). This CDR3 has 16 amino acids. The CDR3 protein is CAWRGPGQGSYNEQFF. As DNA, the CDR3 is TGTGCCTGGAGGGGCCCGGGACAGGGTTCCTACAATGAGCAGTTCTTC.

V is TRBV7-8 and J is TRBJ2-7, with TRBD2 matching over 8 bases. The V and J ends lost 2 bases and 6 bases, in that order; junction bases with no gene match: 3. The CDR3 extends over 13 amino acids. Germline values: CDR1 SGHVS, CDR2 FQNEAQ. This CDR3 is CASSLSLAGEQYF. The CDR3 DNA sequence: TGTGCCAGCAGCTTAAGCCTAGCGGGCGAGCAGTACTTC.

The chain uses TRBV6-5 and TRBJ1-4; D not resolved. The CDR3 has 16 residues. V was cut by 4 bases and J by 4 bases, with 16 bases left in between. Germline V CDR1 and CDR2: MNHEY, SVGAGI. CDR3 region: CASSSDYRAVNEKLFF. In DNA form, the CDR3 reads TGTGCCAGCAGTTCGGATTATAGGGCAGTTAATGAAAAACTGTTTTTT.

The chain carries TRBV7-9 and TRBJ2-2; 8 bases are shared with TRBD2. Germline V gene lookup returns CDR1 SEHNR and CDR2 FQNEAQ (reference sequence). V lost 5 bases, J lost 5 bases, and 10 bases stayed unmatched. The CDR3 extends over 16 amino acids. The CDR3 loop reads CASSGRVAGLTGELFF. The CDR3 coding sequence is TGTGCCAGCAGCGGTAGGGTAGCGGGACTTACCGGGGAGCTGTTTTTT.

The CDR3 loop reads CASSFGADGYEQYF. The CDR3 DNA sequence: TGTGCCAGCAGTTTCGGGGCTGACGGCTACGAGCAGTACTTC. The gene calls are TRBV28 and TRBJ2-7; D is tentatively TRBD1 or TRBD2 (5 bases each). This CDR3 spans 14 amino acids. CDR1 and CDR2 from the germline V gene are MDHEN and SYDVKM. V was cut by 3 bases and J by 3 bases, with 12 bases left in between.

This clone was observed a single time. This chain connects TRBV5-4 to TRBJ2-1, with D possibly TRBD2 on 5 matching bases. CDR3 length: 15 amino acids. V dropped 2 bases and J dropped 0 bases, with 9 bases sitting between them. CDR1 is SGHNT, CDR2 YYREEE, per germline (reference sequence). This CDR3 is CASSFVGSSYNEQFF. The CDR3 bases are TGTGCCAGCAGCTTCGTGGGGAGCTCCTACAATGAGCAGTTCTTC.

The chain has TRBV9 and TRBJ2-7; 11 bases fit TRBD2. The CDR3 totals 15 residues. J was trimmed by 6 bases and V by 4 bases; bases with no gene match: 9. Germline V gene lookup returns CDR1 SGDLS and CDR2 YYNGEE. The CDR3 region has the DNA TGTGCCAGCAGCCGCCAAGGTGGACTAGCGGGCGAGCAGTACTTC. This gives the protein CASSRQGGLAGEQYF.

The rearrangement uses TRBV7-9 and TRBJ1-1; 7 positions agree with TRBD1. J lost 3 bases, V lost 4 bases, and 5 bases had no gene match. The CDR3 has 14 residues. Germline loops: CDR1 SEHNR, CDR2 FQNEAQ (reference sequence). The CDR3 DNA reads TGTGCCAGCAGCTCACAGGGGTCCGACACTGAAGCTTTCTTT. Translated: CASSSQGSDTEAFF.

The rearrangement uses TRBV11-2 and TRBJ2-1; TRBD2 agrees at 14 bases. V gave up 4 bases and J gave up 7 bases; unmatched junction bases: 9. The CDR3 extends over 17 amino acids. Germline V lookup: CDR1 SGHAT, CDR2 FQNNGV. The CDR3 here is CASSSYPTSGGGNEQFF. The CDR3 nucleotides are TGTGCCAGCAGCTCCTACCCGACTAGCGGGGGGGGGAATGAGCAGTTCTTC.

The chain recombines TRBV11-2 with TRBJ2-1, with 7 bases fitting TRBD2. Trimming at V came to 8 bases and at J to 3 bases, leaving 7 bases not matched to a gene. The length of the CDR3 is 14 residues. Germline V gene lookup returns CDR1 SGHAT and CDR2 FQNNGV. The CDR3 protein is CASRAGEIYNEQFF. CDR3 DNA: TGTGCCAGCCGGGCGGGAGAAATCTACAATGAGCAGTTCTTC.

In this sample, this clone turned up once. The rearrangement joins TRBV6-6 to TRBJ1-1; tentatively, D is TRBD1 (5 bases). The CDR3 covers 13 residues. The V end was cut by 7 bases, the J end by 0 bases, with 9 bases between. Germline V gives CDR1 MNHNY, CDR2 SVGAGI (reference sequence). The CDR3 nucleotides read TGTGCCAGCACCCAACAGGTGAACACTGAAGCTTTCTTT. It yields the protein CASTQQVNTEAFF.

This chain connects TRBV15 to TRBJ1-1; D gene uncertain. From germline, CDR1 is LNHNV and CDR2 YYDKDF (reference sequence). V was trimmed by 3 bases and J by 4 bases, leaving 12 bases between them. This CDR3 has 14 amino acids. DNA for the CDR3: TGTGCCACCAGCAGCTCCGGTGGCGGCACTGAAGCTTTCTTT. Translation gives CATSSSGGGTEAFF.

The CDR3 DNA reads as TGTGCCAGCAGCTCGGTCCTAGGGGGGGAGCAGTACTTC. Amino acid sequence: CASSSVLGGEQYF. The chain uses TRBV7-7 and TRBJ2-7; D is perhaps TRBD1 or TRBD2 (6 bases each). The V and J ends lost 4 bases and 7 bases respectively, with 14 bases between them. Germline CDR1 is SSHAT and CDR2 is FNYEAQ (reference sequence). The CDR3 totals 13 residues.

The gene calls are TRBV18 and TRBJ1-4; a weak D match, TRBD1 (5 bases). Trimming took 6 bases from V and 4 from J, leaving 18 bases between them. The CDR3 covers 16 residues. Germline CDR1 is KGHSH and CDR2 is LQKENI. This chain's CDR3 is CASSSNRQGLNEKLFF. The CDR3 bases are TGTGCCAGCTCTTCGAACAGGCAGGGCCTTAATGAAAAACTGTTTTTT.

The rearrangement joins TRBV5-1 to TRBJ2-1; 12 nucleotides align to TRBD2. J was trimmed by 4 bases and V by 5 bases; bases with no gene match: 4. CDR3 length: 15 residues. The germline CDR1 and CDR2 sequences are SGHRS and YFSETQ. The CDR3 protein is CASSETSGSYNEQFF. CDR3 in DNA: TGCGCCAGCAGTGAGACTAGCGGGAGTTACAATGAGCAGTTCTTC.

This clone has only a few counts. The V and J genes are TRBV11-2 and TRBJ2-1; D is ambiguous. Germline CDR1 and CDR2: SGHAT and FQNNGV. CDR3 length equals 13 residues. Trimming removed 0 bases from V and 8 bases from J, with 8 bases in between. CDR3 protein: CASSLDQAHEQFF. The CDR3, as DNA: TGTGCCAGCAGCTTAGATCAGGCCCATGAGCAGTTCTTC.

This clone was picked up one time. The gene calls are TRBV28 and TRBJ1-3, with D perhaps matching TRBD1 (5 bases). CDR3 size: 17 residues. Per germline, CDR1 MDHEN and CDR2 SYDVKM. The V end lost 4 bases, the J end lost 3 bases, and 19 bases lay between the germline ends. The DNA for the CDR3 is TGTGCCAGCAGTTCCGCTCGGGACGCCTCCGTTGGAAACACCATATATTTT. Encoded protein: CASSSARDASVGNTIYF.

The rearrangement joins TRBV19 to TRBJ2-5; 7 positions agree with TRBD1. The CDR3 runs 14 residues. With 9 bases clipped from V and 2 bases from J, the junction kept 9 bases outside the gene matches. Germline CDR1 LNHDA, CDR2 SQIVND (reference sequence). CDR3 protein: CASSRTGVQETQYF. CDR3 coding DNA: TGTGCCAGCAGCCGGACAGGTGTTCAAGAGACCCAGTACTTC.

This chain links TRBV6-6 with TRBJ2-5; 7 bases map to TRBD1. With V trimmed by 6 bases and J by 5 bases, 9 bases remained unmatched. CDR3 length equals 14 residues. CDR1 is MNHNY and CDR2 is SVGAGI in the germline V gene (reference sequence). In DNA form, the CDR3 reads TGTGCCAGCAGACGAACAGGGGCCGAGGAGACCCAGTACTTC. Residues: CASRRTGAEETQYF.

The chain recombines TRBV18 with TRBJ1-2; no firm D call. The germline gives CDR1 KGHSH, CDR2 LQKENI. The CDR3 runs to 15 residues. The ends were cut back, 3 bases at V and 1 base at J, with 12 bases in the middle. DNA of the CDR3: TGTGCCAGCTCACCGCTAGCGGCGGATAACTATGGCTACACCTTC. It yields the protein CASSPLAADNYGYTF.

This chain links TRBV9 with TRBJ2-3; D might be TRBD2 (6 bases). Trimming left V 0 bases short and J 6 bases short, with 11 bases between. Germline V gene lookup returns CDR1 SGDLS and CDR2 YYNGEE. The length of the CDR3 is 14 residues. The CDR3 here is CASSVGRLADTQYF. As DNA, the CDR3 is TGTGCCAGCAGCGTAGGTCGTCTAGCGGATACGCAGTATTTT.